The subject of this entry is one T cell receptor (beta chain). Its antigen is currently unknown. The CDR3 totals 19 residues. Germline CDR1 LNHDA, CDR2 SQIVND (reference sequence). J lost 0 bases, V lost 3 bases, and 9 bases had no gene match. Clones were sequenced by immunoSEQ multiplex PCR, and TCRdb holds only the in-frame ones, with some missing. The data show about 150,000 clones, 75% to 95% seen once. These data belong to a study of T cell responses to AZD1222 COVID-19 vaccine. Overall study findings and caveats: Reports indicate that nearly half of spike-specific TCRs are directed at unmutated variant regions.

This sequence joins TRBV19 and TRBJ2-1; 12 bases agree with TRBD2. The TCR originated in an adult in good health. The starting material was peripheral blood, obtained on day 0 of AZD1222 vaccination. CDR3 protein: CASSIQGTSGFSSYNEQFF. DNA of the CDR3: TGTGCCAGTAGTATCCAAGGGACTAGCGGGTTTAGCTCCTACAATGAGCAGTTCTTC.